This paragraph reports one T cell receptor (beta chain). This record comes from a study of control samples from healthy donors and cancer patients. Measured with immunoSEQ multiplex PCR; TCRdb has only the in-frame clones, and not every one. Among fewer than 90,000 clones, approximately 87% were seen once, and the ten largest hold 20%. The CDR3 sequence is 17 residues long. In germline, CDR1 is LGHNA, CDR2 YSLEER. Trimming cost V 1 base and J 0 bases, with 16 bases left between them. The sequencing sample was made of blood. The receptor was derived from a man aged 45-60 years in good health. This chain links TRBV4-3 with TRBJ2-7, with D perhaps TRBD1 or TRBD2 (5 bases each). CDR3: CASSQGAGAGSSYEQYF. Written as DNA, the CDR3 is TGCGCCAGCAGCCAAGGGGCCGGGGCAGGTAGCTCCTACGAGCAGTACTTC.